This T cell receptor (beta chain) originates from a study of cytomegalovirus exposure and HLA in healthy donors. From the 120-subject validation cohort, which was separate from the approximately 720-subject first cohort, the donors were drawn. Here immunoSEQ multiplex PCR was the method, and the copy in TCRdb shows in-frame clones only, minus some. Of 150,000 or so clones in the sample, approximately 89% were seen once. As for this clone: As yet, its antigen is unknown.

Overall study findings and caveats: Subsequent analysis found a tendency for first-cohort TCR clusters to co-occur within the 90 to 150 validation repertoires. It was reported that the classifier diagnosed cytomegalovirus status with high specificity and sensitivity in both the original and validation cohorts. Investigators reported under 200 TCR beta chains as tied to cytomegalovirus.

This CDR3 has 14 amino acids. V was pared by 0 bases and J by 1 base, with 7 bases between. Germline-derived CDR1 and CDR2 are MNHEY and SVGAGI. This TCR was recovered from a woman aged 18-30 years in good health and CMV-seropositive. This rearrangement joins TRBV6-5 to TRBJ2-7; D may be TRBD1 (6 bases). Sequencing input: PBMCs. Written as DNA, the CDR3 is TGTGCCAGCAGTTACTCCGGACAGTCCTACGAGCAGTACTTC. Protein sequence: CASSYSGQSYEQYF.